This T cell receptor beta chain was sequenced during a study of cytomegalovirus exposure and HLA in healthy donors. Findings and caveats of the study: In a later analysis, V- and J-gene trimming of beta chains associated with a DCLRE1C missense variant, replicated independently. Some TCR beta chains (over 150 of them) were listed as cytomegalovirus-associated. Accurate HLA-A and HLA-B prediction from TCR beta sequences was reported for most subjects.

Of note for this clone: Its antigen is not known.

Although they were nominally healthy when sampled, donors likely had unrecorded immune exposures. 13 Jbeta primers and 60 Vbeta primers were used for the PCR. The method was immunoSEQ multiplex PCR; TCRdb's version includes in-frame clones alone and lacks a portion of them. The table records under 110,000 clones, around 75% of them present only once. V lost 4 bases, J lost 8 bases, and 11 bases lay in between. The CDR3 length is 12 residues. Germline V gene sequence: CDR1 MDHEN, CDR2 SYDVKM. The sequencing sample was made of PBMCs. The TCR sequence derives from a man aged 45-65 years in good health and CMV-seronegative. The V and J genes are TRBV28 and TRBJ1-2; D not certain. CDR3 sequence (DNA): TGTGCCAGCAGTTCCCTCCCTTCCGGCTACACCTTC. Translated, it gives CASSSLPSGYTF.